The 28 T cell receptor beta chains given below trace back to one sample, sequenced in a study of blood T cell repertoires in COVID-19. Profiling relied on immunoSEQ multiplex PCR, and the TCRdb table lists in-frame clones only, not all of them. The repertoire holds about 210,000 clones, approximately 85% seen once, with roughly 5.1% in the top ten. Sequenced sample: peripheral blood. These receptors originate from a woman aged 70 to 79 with COVID-19, enrolled during active disease.

In this sample, this clone turned up a few times. The chain uses TRBV6-5 and TRBJ1-2; possible D gene TRBD1, 6 bases. Trimming removed 5 bases at V and 5 bases at J, with 15 bases between. The CDR3 length is 14 residues. Germline lookup yields CDR1 MNHEY and CDR2 SVGAGI. Here the CDR3 reads CASSRPDRSYGYTF. DNA of the CDR3: TGTGCCAGCAGTCGACCCGACAGGAGTTATGGCTACACCTTC.

The chain couples TRBV2 to TRBJ1-5; 8 nucleotides align to TRBD1. The ends lost 4 bases at V and 1 base at J; junction bases unmatched: 12. Germline-derived CDR1 and CDR2 are SNHLY and FYNNEI. There are 18 residues in the CDR3. This chain's CDR3 is CASSADRQGWLSNQPQHF. CDR3 in DNA: TGTGCCAGCAGTGCGGATCGACAGGGGTGGTTGAGCAATCAGCCCCAGCATTTT.

V gene TRBV28 combines with J gene TRBJ1-5; D gene uncertain. Germline lookup yields CDR1 MDHEN and CDR2 SYDVKM. The V and J ends lost 7 bases and 6 bases respectively, with 10 bases between them. The CDR3 loop spans 12 amino acids. The chain's CDR3 is CASNSGSQPQHF. The CDR3 DNA reads as TGTGCCAGCAATTCAGGCAGTCAGCCCCAGCATTTT.

The CDR3: CASSQVFRTSGEYF. CDR3 DNA sequence: TGTGCCAGCAGCCAAGTCTTCCGGACTAGCGGGGAGTACTTC. The rearrangement uses TRBV3-1 (or the pseudogene TRBV3-2) and TRBJ2-7, with 12 bases matching TRBD2. With V trimmed by 1 base and J by 11 bases, 6 bases remained unmatched. Germline-derived CDR1 and CDR2 are LGHDT and YNNKEL (reference sequence). This CDR3 region has 14 residues.

The chain couples TRBV3-1 (or the pseudogene TRBV3-2) to TRBJ2-7; 10 bases map to TRBD2. The CDR3 covers 14 residues. Trimming at V came to 2 bases and at J to 6 bases, leaving 4 bases not matched to a gene. The germline V gene encodes CDR1 LGHDT and CDR2 YNNKEL (reference sequence). The CDR3, as DNA: TGTGCCAGCAGCCAACTAGCGGGAGAAAGCGAGCAGTACTTC. It yields the protein CASSQLAGESEQYF.

The V and J genes are TRBV18 and TRBJ1-1; D is possibly TRBD1 (5 bases). The germline CDR1 and CDR2 sequences are KGHSH and LQKENI. The germline V and J ends were trimmed by 3 bases and 5 bases, with 13 bases remaining between them. The CDR3 runs to 14 residues. The CDR3 nucleotides read TGTGCCAGCTCACCGCAGGGTTTGGGAACTGAAGCTTTCTTT. It codes for CASSPQGLGTEAFF.

This clone occurred a few times. In the same sample, other DNA sequences code for this CDR3. The chain combines TRBV19 with TRBJ1-1, with unresolved D. CDR1 and CDR2 from the germline V gene are LNHDA and SQIVND (reference sequence). The CDR3 loop spans 13 amino acids. V was pared by 5 bases and J by 3 bases, with 10 bases between. This CDR3 reads CASSPRVDTEAFF. For the CDR3, the DNA is TGTGCCAGTAGTCCCCGGGTGGACACTGAAGCTTTCTTT.

This clone was seen a handful of times. The chain carries TRBV28 and TRBJ1-1; D ambiguous. The CDR3 runs 14 residues. V lost 6 bases and J 1 base, leaving 12 bases between the germline ends. Per the germline V gene, CDR1 is MDHEN and CDR2 is SYDVKM. In nucleotides, the CDR3 is TGTGCCAGCAGCGTTAAATTCTCGAACACTGAAGCTTTCTTT. It is translated as CASSVKFSNTEAFF.

J is TRBJ1-1 and V is TRBV5-6; perhaps TRBD1 as D (6 bases). Trimming removed 4 bases from V and 10 bases from J, with 14 bases in between. The germline CDR1 and CDR2 sequences are SGHDT and YYEEEE. The CDR3 runs 12 residues. The CDR3 spells CASSQRGIRAFF. CDR3 DNA: TGTGCCAGCAGCCAAAGGGGGATACGAGCTTTCTTT. Together with reference TRBV5-6 and TRBJ1-1, the CDR3 gives the full variable domain: DAGVTQSPTHLIKTRGQQVTLRCSPKSGHDTVSWYQQALGQGPQFIFQYYEEEERQRGNFPDRFSGHQFPNYSSELNVNALLLGDSALYLCASSQRGIRAFFGQGTRLTVV.

The gene calls are TRBV5-1 and TRBJ2-1, with 7 bases fitting TRBD1. V dropped 4 bases and J dropped 4; count of bases not matched to a gene: 11. From germline, CDR1 is SGHRS and CDR2 YFSETQ. This CDR3 is 16 amino acids long. The CDR3 DNA follows: TGCGCCAGCAGCCGCTCGTCCGGGACAGCTTACAATGAGCAGTTCTTC. This codes for CASSRSSGTAYNEQFF.

The chain couples TRBV9 to TRBJ2-7; the D gene is possibly TRBD2 (6 bases). Germline CDR1 is SGDLS and CDR2 is YYNGEE. This CDR3 spans 13 amino acids. V was trimmed by 2 bases and J by 6 bases, leaving 12 bases between them. This CDR3 is CASSVMTRGEQYF. The CDR3 coding sequence is TGTGCCAGCAGCGTCATGACTAGAGGCGAGCAGTACTTC.

The rearrangement joins TRBV19 to TRBJ2-3; 8 nucleotides match TRBD2. In germline, CDR1 is LNHDA, CDR2 SQIVND (reference sequence). Trimming removed 8 bases from V and 4 bases from J; junction bases left unmatched: 8. The CDR3 runs to 14 residues. For the CDR3, the DNA is TGTGCCAGTGCTTATGGAGCGGGAGCAGATACGCAGTATTTT. It translates to CASAYGAGADTQYF. Looking up the rest from reference TRBV19 and TRBJ2-3 gives the full variable domain: DGGITQSPKYLFRKEGQNVTLSCEQNLNHDAMYWYRQDPGQGLRLIYYSQIVNDFQKGDIAEGYSVSREKKESFPLTVTSAQKNPTAFYLCASAYGAGADTQYFGPGTRLTVL.

This clone occurred once. The V and J genes are TRBV12-3 or TRBV12-4 and TRBJ1-1; D is possibly TRBD1 (5 bases). V lost 4 bases and J 7 bases, leaving 10 bases between the germline ends. The CDR3 spans 12 residues. The CDR3 spells CASSSPGNEAFF. Here the CDR3 DNA reads TGTGCCAGCAGTTCCCCAGGGAATGAAGCTTTCTTT.

Concerning this clone: One end of the junction fails to match germline, which may point to a read error. The genes are TRBV5-1 and TRBJ1-6; no definite D call. In germline, CDR1 is SGHRS, CDR2 YFSETQ. This CDR3 region has 13 residues. Written as DNA, the CDR3 is TGCGCCAGCAGCCCGTCCTTTAATTCACCCCTCCACTTT. It encodes CASSPSFNSPLHF.

The chain couples TRBV6-5 to TRBJ2-3; perhaps TRBD2 as D (6 bases). Germline-derived CDR1 and CDR2 are MNHEY and SVGAGI. The CDR3 runs 15 residues. Trimming cost V 0 bases and J 4 bases, with 11 bases left between them. CDR3 in DNA: TGTGCCAGCAGTTACTCCCATTCTAGCGCAGATACGCAGTATTTT. Its protein is CASSYSHSSADTQYF.

The chain joins TRBV5-1 to TRBJ2-1; 8 bases align to TRBD1. The CDR3 length is 17 residues. Germline loops: CDR1 SGHRS, CDR2 YFSETQ. Trimming removed 2 bases from V and 3 bases from J; junction bases left unmatched: 10. CDR3 amino acids: CASSFSSGTGFYNEQFF. CDR3 DNA: TGCGCCAGCAGCTTCAGTTCCGGGACAGGTTTCTACAATGAGCAGTTCTTC.

This clone was recorded a few times. This chain uses TRBV14 with TRBJ1-4; possibly TRBD1 for D (5 bases). The CDR3 totals 16 residues. Trimming removed 4 bases from V and 4 bases from J, with 16 bases in between. Looked up from germline, CDR1 is SGHDN and CDR2 is FVKESK. The CDR3 DNA is TGTGCCAGCAGCCTACCCGGACGGGGGTATAATGAAAAACTGTTTTTT. Amino acids: CASSLPGRGYNEKLFF.

The CDR3: CASSQIRNTGELFF. CDR3 coding DNA: TGTGCCAGCAGCCAGATCAGGAACACCGGGGAGCTGTTTTTT. The chain joins TRBV7-2 to TRBJ2-2, with D unresolved. Between the trimmed V and J ends, which lost 5 bases and 1 base, there was a span of 8 bases. The CDR3 length is 14 residues. Germline CDR1 and CDR2: SGHTA and FQGNSA.

The V call is TRBV18, the J call TRBJ2-7; 12 bases line up with TRBD2. V lost 6 bases to trimming and J lost 7 bases; unmatched junction nucleotides: 7. From germline, CDR1 is KGHSH and CDR2 LQKENI. This CDR3 has 14 amino acids. The CDR3 nucleotides are TGTGCCAGCTCCCCGACTAGCGGGAGTGATGAGCAGTACTTC. This encodes CASSPTSGSDEQYF.

J is TRBJ1-5 and V is TRBV2, with TRBD1 as a possible D gene (6 bases). The V gene's germline CDR1 is SNHLY and CDR2 FYNNEI. The V end lost 5 bases, the J end lost 4 bases, and 9 bases lay between the germline ends. The CDR3 has 13 amino acids. CDR3 bases: TGTGCCAGCAGTTACAGGGAGAATCAGCCCCAGCATTTT. Protein sequence: CASSYRENQPQHF. Combining the CDR3 with reference TRBV2 and TRBJ1-5 gives the whole variable domain EPEVTQTPSHQVTQMGQEVILRCVPISNHLYFYWYRQILGQKVEFLVSFYNNEISEKSEIFDDQFSVERPDGSNFTLKIRSTKLEDSAMYFCASSYRENQPQHFGDGTRLSIL.

This clone showed up many times. This rearrangement joins TRBV6-5 to TRBJ1-2, with D maybe TRBD1 (5 bases). From germline, CDR1 is MNHEY and CDR2 SVGAGI. With 7 bases removed from V and 2 bases from J, the gap between germline ends came to 8 bases. CDR3 length: 12 residues. CDR3 region: CASTPGNYGYTF. The CDR3 region has the DNA TGTGCCAGCACCCCAGGGAACTATGGCTACACCTTC.

The chain combines TRBV20-1 with TRBJ2-1; 7 bases map to TRBD1. The CDR3 is 14 residues long. Germline V gives CDR1 DFQATT, CDR2 SNEGSKA (reference sequence). Trimming at V came to 3 bases and at J to 6 bases, leaving 8 bases not matched to a gene. CDR3 in amino acids: CSASSLQGSNEQFF. DNA for the CDR3: TGCAGTGCTAGTAGTTTACAGGGGTCCAATGAGCAGTTCTTC.

This rearrangement joins TRBV28 to TRBJ2-3; 10 bases are shared with TRBD2. Germline CDR1 is MDHEN and CDR2 is SYDVKM. This CDR3 is built from 17 residues. The V gene end was trimmed by 0 bases and the J gene end by 3 bases; junction bases not matched to a gene: 6. CDR3 in DNA: TGTGCCAGCAGTTTATGGGCTAGCGGGAGTGGGACAGATACGCAGTATTTT. Translation gives CASSLWASGSGTDTQYF.

The gene calls are TRBV28 and TRBJ1-2; TRBD1 might be the D (5 bases). This CDR3 has 14 residues. The V gene lost 5 bases and the J gene lost 1 base, with 11 bases spanning the gap. Germline lookup yields CDR1 MDHEN and CDR2 SYDVKM. CDR3 coding DNA: TGTGCCAGCAGTATGATTCAGGGTAACTATGGCTACACCTTC. Residues: CASSMIQGNYGYTF.

This chain links TRBV3-1 (or the pseudogene TRBV3-2) with TRBJ1-6; D might be TRBD1 (5 bases). CDR1 and CDR2 (germline): LGHDT, YNNKEL (reference sequence). The ends were cut back, 4 bases at V and 6 bases at J, with 13 bases in the middle. CDR3 length: 15 residues. The CDR3 nucleotides are TGTGCCAGCAGCCCTACCGGGGGGTTTAATTCACCCCTCCACTTT. The encoded protein is CASSPTGGFNSPLHF.

The chain links TRBV28 to TRBJ1-4, with D uncertain. The CDR3 length is 13 residues. V lost 4 bases and J 0 bases, leaving 3 bases between the germline ends. The germline CDR1 and CDR2 sequences are MDHEN and SYDVKM. The CDR3 region is CASSSATNEKLFF. CDR3 nucleotides: TGTGCCAGCAGTTCTGCAACTAATGAAAAACTGTTTTTT.

The gene calls are TRBV5-4 and TRBJ2-1, with 8 bases aligning to TRBD2. V lost 1 base, J lost 3 bases, and 6 bases stayed unmatched. Germline assignment: CDR1 SGHNT and CDR2 YYREEE (reference sequence). The CDR3 covers 16 residues. Here the CDR3 DNA reads TGTGCCAGCAGCTTGAAACTAGCGGATCGCTACAATGAGCAGTTCTTC. Translated: CASSLKLADRYNEQFF.

The count of this clone is one. The chain couples TRBV7-9 to TRBJ1-4, with D perhaps TRBD1 (5 bases). Trimming removed 5 bases from V and 3 bases from J, with 10 bases in between. The CDR3 has 14 residues. Germline V lookup: CDR1 SEHNR, CDR2 FQNEAQ (reference sequence). CDR3 sequence reads: CASSPRGSNEKLFF. CDR3 bases: TGTGCCAGCAGCCCACGGGGGTCTAATGAAAAACTGTTTTTT.